The 21 T cell receptor beta chains below come from one sample, sequenced in a study of Ad26.COV2.S vaccination and SARS-CoV-2 variants. The method was immunoSEQ multiplex PCR; TCRdb's version includes in-frame clones alone and lacks a portion of them. The table lists about 180,000 clones, roughly 87% of them singletons, with approximately 6% in the top ten. Sequencing was performed on peripheral blood, taken after recovery from COVID-19. Every receptor here comes from a human donor who had recovered from COVID-19.

V usage is TRBV5-8 and J usage is TRBJ2-7; TRBD1 agrees at 9 bases. The CDR3 loop spans 14 amino acids. Germline trimming cut 2 bases from V and 5 bases from J; bases unmatched to any gene: 5. Germline CDR1 SGHTS, CDR2 YDEGEE. The CDR3, as DNA: TGTGCCAGCAGCTTCGGGACAGGGCCCGACGAGCAGTACTTC. The encoded protein is CASSFGTGPDEQYF.

The DNA of the CDR3 is TGTGCCAGCAGAGCGGGACAGGGGGTTTTAGATACGCAGTATTTT. It yields the protein CASRAGQGVLDTQYF. This chain joins TRBV5-4 and TRBJ2-3; 11 nucleotides line up with TRBD1. Losses at the gene ends were 5 bases for V and 5 bases for J; bases not matched to a gene: 7. The CDR3 runs 15 residues. Germline V gene data show CDR1 as SGHNT and CDR2 as YYREEE (reference sequence). The full variable domain, with the rest looked up from reference TRBV5-4 and TRBJ2-3, is ETGVTQSPTHLIKTRGQQVTLRCSSQSGHNTVSWYQQALGQGPQFIFQYYREEENGRGNFPPRFSGLQFPNYSSELNVNALELDDSALYLCASRAGQGVLDTQYFGPGTRLTVL.

This chain joins TRBV6-6 and TRBJ2-1; D gene unclear. The CDR3 contains 14 residues. V was clipped by 0 bases and J by 6 bases, with 9 bases between them. CDR1 and CDR2 (germline): MNHNY, SVGAGI (reference sequence). The CDR3 sequence: CASSYSAAINEQFF. DNA for the CDR3: TGTGCCAGCAGTTACTCGGCGGCTATCAATGAGCAGTTCTTC.

This clone has a handful of counts. J is TRBJ2-1 and V is TRBV10-3; 9 bases align to TRBD2. Germline V gene data show CDR1 as ENHRY and CDR2 as SYGVKD. After removal of 6 bases from V and 5 bases from J, the junction contained 14 bases not matched to a gene. The CDR3 has 17 amino acids. In nucleotides, the CDR3 is TGTGCCATCAGGCCAGAGGAAGGTAGCGGGAGCCACAATGAGCAGTTCTTC. Translated, it gives CAIRPEEGSGSHNEQFF.

For the CDR3, the DNA is TGTGCCAGCAGCCAAGAGGGATTGGCTGGCGGGACCCAGTACTTC. This translates into CASSQEGLAGGTQYF. This chain uses TRBV3-1 (or the pseudogene TRBV3-2) with TRBJ2-5; D not certain. The CDR3 has 15 residues. Trimming stripped 0 bases from V and 7 bases from J, with 15 bases between. Per germline, CDR1 LGHDT and CDR2 YNNKEL (reference sequence).

The chain employs TRBV27 and TRBJ2-2, with 9 bases identical to TRBD1. CDR1 MNHEY and CDR2 SMNVEV come from the germline V gene (reference sequence). The ends lost 2 bases at V and 8 bases at J; junction bases unmatched: 15. The CDR3 length is 18 residues. CDR3 sequence reads: CASSLGPFHRGRVGELFF. For the CDR3, the DNA is TGTGCCAGCAGTTTAGGCCCGTTTCACAGGGGGCGCGTAGGGGAGCTGTTTTTT.

V usage is TRBV9 and J usage is TRBJ1-4; 7 bases match TRBD1. Germline CDR1 reads SGDLS; CDR2 reads YYNGEE. CDR3 size: 14 residues. V was pared by 3 bases and J by 2 bases, with 1 base of the junction left unmatched. In DNA form, the CDR3 reads TGTGCCAGCAGCGCGGGACAGACTAATGAAAAACTGTTTTTT. It is translated as CASSAGQTNEKLFF.

This chain uses TRBV7-9 with TRBJ1-1, with D unresolved. The length of the CDR3 is 14 residues. Germline lookup yields CDR1 SEHNR and CDR2 FQNEAQ (reference sequence). With 0 bases removed from V and 7 bases from J, the gap between germline ends came to 12 bases. The CDR3 reads CASSLARGDGEAFF. The CDR3 nucleotides read TGTGCCAGCAGCTTAGCGCGGGGAGATGGTGAAGCTTTCTTT. The full variable domain, with the rest looked up from reference TRBV7-9 and TRBJ1-1, is DTGVSQNPRHKITKRGQNVTFRCDPISEHNRLYWYRQTLGQGPEFLTYFQNEAQLEKSRLLSDRFSAERPKGSFSTLEIQRTEQGDSAMYLCASSLARGDGEAFFGQGTRLTVV.

The gene calls are TRBV28 and TRBJ2-1, with D possibly matching TRBD2 (5 bases). This CDR3 comprises 13 residues. Deletions cut 4 bases from V and 8 bases from J, with 12 bases between. Germline values: CDR1 MDHEN, CDR2 SYDVKM. For the CDR3, the DNA is TGTGCCAGCAGTTCCTCCGCGGGCTATGAGCAGTTCTTC. Translating it yields CASSSSAGYEQFF.

On this clone: Other DNA sequences in this sample translate to the same CDR3. The rearrangement links TRBV5-1 to TRBJ1-5; D is ambiguous. This CDR3 is 14 amino acids long. V lost 0 bases and J lost 4, with 8 bases in between. Germline V gives CDR1 SGHRS, CDR2 YFSETQ. The CDR3 DNA follows: TGCGCCAGCAGCTTGGTAGGCGGGAATCAGCCCCAGCATTTT. It is translated as CASSLVGGNQPQHF.

The CDR3 is CASKDRSLSYEQYF. The CDR3 DNA sequence: TGTGCCAGTAAGGATAGATCCCTCTCCTACGAGCAGTACTTC. The chain joins TRBV19 to TRBJ2-7; D is unclear. The ends were cut back, 7 bases at V and 0 bases at J, with 13 bases in the middle. This CDR3 region has 14 residues. The germline gives CDR1 LNHDA, CDR2 SQIVND (reference sequence).

V gene TRBV3-1 (or the pseudogene TRBV3-2) combines with J gene TRBJ1-1; TRBD1 agrees at 7 bases. The CDR3 is 13 residues long. The germline gives CDR1 LGHDT, CDR2 YNNKEL (reference sequence). After removal of 4 bases from V and 9 bases from J, the junction contained 8 bases not matched to a gene. In DNA form, the CDR3 reads TGTGCCAGCAGCCTGACCCGGGACAGTCAAGCTTTCTTT. Translating gives CASSLTRDSQAFF.

The chain links TRBV24-1 to TRBJ2-2; no reliable D call. Germline-derived CDR1 and CDR2 are KGHDR and SFDVKD. The germline V and J ends were trimmed by 6 bases and 2 bases, with 0 bases remaining between them. CDR3 length: 11 amino acids. CDR3 region: CATSNTGELFF. In DNA, the CDR3 is TGTGCCACCAGTAACACCGGGGAGCTGTTTTTT.

Only one count was recorded for this clone. The chain recombines TRBV9 with TRBJ2-7; D tentatively reads TRBD1 or TRBD2 (6 bases each). V was shortened by 3 bases and J by 3 bases, with 16 bases between the two germline ends. The CDR3 loop spans 15 amino acids. CDR1 is SGDLS and CDR2 is YYNGEE in the germline V gene. The CDR3 spells CASSAGGGQDYEQYF. As DNA, the CDR3 is TGTGCCAGCAGCGCCGGAGGGGGTCAGGACTACGAGCAGTACTTC.

This clone was seen a handful of times. The rearrangement links TRBV7-8 to TRBJ1-5; tentative D call: TRBD1 (5 bases). Trimming cost V 1 base and J 1 base, with 11 bases left between them. The CDR3 has 16 residues. The germline V gene has CDR1 SGHVS and CDR2 FQNEAQ. Written as DNA, the CDR3 is TGTGCCAGCAGCTTAGAACAATGGGGGAGCAATCAGCCCCAGCATTTT. Translating gives CASSLEQWGSNQPQHF.

The chain has TRBV7-2 and TRBJ2-7, with 11 bases lining up with TRBD2. This CDR3 spans 14 amino acids. The V gene's germline CDR1 is SGHTA and CDR2 FQGNSA. Losses at the gene ends were 4 bases for V and 6 bases for J; bases not matched to a gene: 5. The CDR3 DNA sequence: TGTGCCAGCAGCTCTAGCGGGGGGTCGTTCGAGCAGTACTTC. It yields the protein CASSSSGGSFEQYF.

This sequence joins TRBV25-1 and TRBJ1-1; TRBD1 matches at 8 bases. V lost 8 bases to trimming and J lost 7 bases; unmatched junction nucleotides: 9. The CDR3 sequence is 13 residues long. Looked up from germline, CDR1 is MGHDK and CDR2 is SYGVNS. DNA of the CDR3: TGTGCCAGCCGATCAGGGGGCTACCTTGAAGCTTTCTTT. Its translation: CASRSGGYLEAFF.

The chain employs TRBV7-7 and TRBJ2-1; TRBD2 agrees at 9 bases. V was clipped by 2 bases and J by 7 bases; unmatched bases: 3. The CDR3 has 14 amino acids. Germline CDR1 and CDR2: SSHAT and FNYEAQ (reference sequence). Written as DNA, the CDR3 is TGTGCCAGCAGCTTAATAGCGGGAGCAAATGAGCAGTTCTTC. It encodes CASSLIAGANEQFF. Together with reference TRBV7-7 and TRBJ2-1, the CDR3 gives the full variable domain: GAGVSQSPRYKVTKRGQDVTLRCDPISSHATLYWYQQALGQGPEFLTYFNYEAQPDKSGLPSDRFSAERPEGSISTLTIQRTEQRDSAMYRCASSLIAGANEQFFGPGTRLTVL.

A single count supports this clone. The V and J genes are TRBV18 and TRBJ1-1; tentative D call: TRBD1 (6 bases). Germline CDR1 is KGHSH and CDR2 is LQKENI. V lost 0 bases and J 4 bases, leaving 9 bases between the germline ends. CDR3 length: 14 amino acids. The CDR3 is CASSPPGGVTEAFF. Written as DNA, the CDR3 is TGTGCCAGCTCACCACCAGGGGGTGTCACTGAAGCTTTCTTT.

In DNA form, the CDR3 reads TGTGCCAGCAGCCCCTTTCCTAGCGGGAGAAGCACAGATACGCAGTATTTT. This sequence encodes CASSPFPSGRSTDTQYF. The chain joins TRBV7-6 to TRBJ2-3; 10 bases agree with TRBD2. The CDR3 length is 17 residues. Looked up from germline, CDR1 is SGHVS and CDR2 is FNYEAQ. J was trimmed by 0 bases and V by 5 bases; bases with no gene match: 8.

The rearrangement uses TRBV5-8 and TRBJ2-3, with a weak D call TRBD2 (6 bases). Germline CDR1 and CDR2: SGHTS and YDEGEE. The CDR3 totals 16 residues. V lost 3 bases and J lost 0, with 14 bases in between. The CDR3: CASSSVLAASTDTQYF. CDR3 coding DNA: TGTGCCAGCAGCTCCGTACTAGCAGCCAGCACAGATACGCAGTATTTT.